This T cell receptor (beta chain) was obtained from a study of identical twins. Each CDR3 protein gets one entry after TCRdb re-called the 5' RACE reads with MiXCR. The sample includes more than 200,000 distinct CDR3 sequences, roughly a tenth of them seen just once. The CDR3 is made up of 15 amino acids. CDR1 PRHDT and CDR2 FYEKMQ come from the germline V gene (reference sequence). The J segment lost 1 base and the V segment lost 1 base, leaving 2 bases of the junction unmatched. This chain uses TRBV13 with TRBJ2-3; 7 positions agree with TRBD2. The TCR comes from a young woman in good health. Material for sequencing was memory (CD45RO+) T cells sorted from blood. The CDR3 is CASSLVRGGTDTQYF. The CDR3 coding sequence is TGTGCCAGCAGCTTAGTCCGGGGGGGCACAGATACGCAGTATTTT.